This T cell receptor (beta chain) emerged from a study of blood T cell repertoires in COVID-19. Study context: The United States, Italy and Spain supplied acute and convalescent COVID-19 samples. T cells, B-cell-depleted T cells, or PBMCs provided the cDNA or gDNA that served as material.

Clones were sequenced by immunoSEQ multiplex PCR, and TCRdb holds only the in-frame ones, with some missing. The sample has roughly 200,000 clones, around four fifths seen once. Seattle's cohort entered during active infection and was followed longitudinally. The CDR3 spans 18 residues. The ends were cut back, 4 bases at V and 3 bases at J, with 24 bases in the middle. Germline V CDR1 and CDR2: MGHRA, YSYEKL. The V gene is TRBV4-1, the J gene TRBJ1-1; D is perhaps TRBD1 (5 bases). Sequencing used peripheral blood. The TCR sequence derives from a middle-aged woman with COVID-19, enrolled during active disease. In nucleotides, the CDR3 is TGCGCCAGCAGCCCCCCCGGGGGGAGGGGTTTCGGGTACACTGAAGCTTTCTTT. This translates into CASSPPGGRGFGYTEAFF.